One and the same sample provided the 23 T cell receptor beta chains below, sequenced in a study of cytotoxic CD8 clonotypes in ibrutinib-treated CLL. Assay used: immunoSEQ multiplex PCR; TCRdb lists only in-frame clones, some missing. The repertoire has hundreds of thousands of clones, about 75% of them found once; the top ten carry approximately 5.9%. The material sequenced was PBMCs, taken after 12 months of ibrutinib treatment. The receptor set was obtained from a human donor with chronic lymphocytic leukemia.

The chain is built from TRBV4-1 and TRBJ1-3; 8 positions match TRBD1. The CDR3 is made up of 17 amino acids. The V segment lost 4 bases and the J segment 0 bases; nucleotides outside the gene matches: 8. From germline, CDR1 is MGHRA and CDR2 YSYEKL. The CDR3, as DNA: TGCGCCAGCAGCCGAAAGGGACAGGACTACTCTGGAAACACCATATATTTT. It encodes CASSRKGQDYSGNTIYF.

CDR3 nucleotides: TGTGCCACCAGCATATTAGCGGGACCTAGAAAGTACTTC. This codes for CATSILAGPRKYF. This sequence joins TRBV15 and TRBJ2-5; 8 bases align to TRBD2. Germline lookup yields CDR1 LNHNV and CDR2 YYDKDF (reference sequence). The ends lost 4 bases at V and 12 bases at J; junction bases unmatched: 10. CDR3 length: 13 residues.

Comment on this clone: This sample also contains other DNA sequences that code for the same CDR3. The rearrangement links TRBV14 to TRBJ2-7; D unclear. CDR3 size: 13 residues. Trimming stripped 1 base from V and 1 base from J, with 5 bases between. CDR1 and CDR2 from the germline V gene are SGHDN and FVKESK. CDR3 residues: CASSQGSSYEQYF. DNA of the CDR3: TGTGCCAGCAGCCAAGGATCATCCTACGAGCAGTACTTC. The full variable domain, rest sourced from reference TRBV14 and TRBJ2-7, is EAGVTQFPSHSVIEKGQTVTLRCDPISGHDNLYWYRRVMGKEIKFLLHFVKESKQDESGMPNNRFLAERTGGTYSTLKVQPAELEDSGVYFCASSQGSSYEQYFGPGTRLTVT.

V is TRBV10-1 and J is TRBJ2-5; 8 bases match TRBD1. Germline CDR1 reads WNHNN; CDR2 reads SYGVQD (reference sequence). The CDR3 is 13 amino acids. V dropped 10 bases and J dropped 5; count of bases not matched to a gene: 9. The CDR3 coding sequence is TGCGCCACCCCTCAGGGGGCAGGGGAGACCCAGTACTTC. Residues: CATPQGAGETQYF.

The chain joins TRBV28 to TRBJ1-5, with no clear D. Germline CDR1 is MDHEN and CDR2 is SYDVKM. The CDR3 runs to 12 residues. Trimming left V 8 bases short and J 3 bases short, with 8 bases between. CDR3 bases: TGTGCCAGCCATCAGCTCAATCAGCCCCAGCATTTT. It is translated as CASHQLNQPQHF.

The J gene is TRBJ1-1, the V gene TRBV6-5; the D is unclear. Germline-derived CDR1 and CDR2 are MNHEY and SVGAGI. The CDR3 sequence is 13 residues long. V was cut by 5 bases and J by 5 bases, with 12 bases left in between. The CDR3 nucleotides are TGTGCCAGCAGTAGCCGACGGTATACTGAAGCTTTCTTT. It translates to CASSSRRYTEAFF.

The chain links TRBV6-1 to TRBJ2-7; TRBD2 matches at 9 bases. This CDR3 has 13 residues. CDR1 and CDR2 from the germline V gene are MNHNS and SASEGT. Trimming at V came to 7 bases and at J to 5 bases, leaving 6 bases not matched to a gene. The CDR3 here is CASISSGSNEQYF. The DNA for the CDR3 is TGTGCCAGCATTAGTAGCGGGAGCAACGAGCAGTACTTC.

V and J are TRBV5-6 and TRBJ2-2; D uncertain. Trimming took off 6 bases at V and 2 bases at J, with 8 bases between the two ends. CDR3 length equals 13 residues. CDR1 SGHDT and CDR2 YYEEEE come from the germline V gene. CDR3 bases: TGTGCCAGCACCCCCCCAAACACCGGGGAGCTGTTTTTT. Residues: CASTPPNTGELFF.

V and J are TRBV2 and TRBJ1-1; a weak D match, TRBD1 (5 bases). V gave up 6 bases and J gave up 3 bases, with 11 bases separating them. CDR3 size: 13 residues. Germline V gene lookup returns CDR1 SNHLY and CDR2 FYNNEI. CDR3 in amino acids: CASSTGRYTEAFF. As DNA, the CDR3 is TGTGCCAGCAGCACGGGACGGTACACTGAAGCTTTCTTT.

V is TRBV6-5 and J is TRBJ1-2, with 8 bases that match TRBD1. With 6 bases clipped from V and 7 bases from J, the junction kept 7 bases outside the gene matches. CDR3 length: 13 amino acids. Germline values: CDR1 MNHEY, CDR2 SVGAGI. CDR3 sequence (DNA): TGTGCCAGCAGGGGGACAGGAGGGCGTGGCTACACCTTC. Protein product: CASRGTGGRGYTF.

The V and J genes are TRBV19 and TRBJ1-5, with D unclear. Germline V CDR1 and CDR2: LNHDA, SQIVND (reference sequence). Deletions cut 11 bases from V and 1 base from J, with 15 bases between. CDR3 size: 14 residues. The CDR3 sequence: CASSMITSNQPQHF. The CDR3 DNA reads TGTGCCTCTTCCATGATTACGAGCAATCAGCCCCAGCATTTT.

CDR3 DNA: TGCGCCAGCAGGTCCCACAATGAGCAGTTCTTC. Translating it yields CASRSHNEQFF. The chain links TRBV5-1 to TRBJ2-1; D is unclear. There are 11 residues in the CDR3. Germline CDR1 reads SGHRS; CDR2 reads YFSETQ. Deletions cut 5 bases from V and 5 bases from J, with 5 bases between.

The gene calls are TRBV30 and TRBJ1-6; 7 bases line up with TRBD1. CDR3 length equals 13 residues. Germline V lookup: CDR1 GTSNPN, CDR2 SVGIG (reference sequence). V lost 1 base and J lost 12; bases outside the gene matches: 6. The CDR3 region is CAWSEEGARPLHF. The CDR3 coding sequence is TGTGCCTGGAGTGAGGAGGGGGCCAGACCCCTCCACTTT.

This clone came up a few times. This chain uses TRBV7-2 with TRBJ2-7; possible D gene TRBD1, 6 bases. The germline V and J ends were trimmed by 8 bases and 5 bases, with 19 bases remaining between them. There are 14 residues in the CDR3. Germline V CDR1 and CDR2: SGHTA, FQGNSA. In DNA form, the CDR3 reads TGTGCCAGCGCCAGAGGGCAGGGGAACCACGAGCAGTACTTC. It translates to CASARGQGNHEQYF.

V gene TRBV28 combines with J gene TRBJ2-7, with TRBD1 matching 10 bases. V shed 5 bases and J 1 base; nucleotides not matched to a gene: 5. From germline, CDR1 is MDHEN and CDR2 SYDVKM. This CDR3 has 15 amino acids. CDR3 residues: CASSSGGQGSYEQYF. In DNA, the CDR3 is TGTGCCAGCAGTAGCGGGGGACAGGGGTCCTACGAGCAGTACTTC.

This clone has only a few counts. The chain has TRBV5-6 and TRBJ1-4; D gene uncertain. The germline V gene has CDR1 SGHDT and CDR2 YYEEEE. V lost 3 bases to trimming and J lost 8 bases, with 11 bases between them. The CDR3 spans 13 residues. CDR3 DNA sequence: TGTGCCAGCAGCTCCTCGTCCTGGGAAAAACTGTTTTTT. Protein: CASSSSSWEKLFF.

The rearrangement uses TRBV21-1 and TRBJ2-7; the table gives TRBD2 as D, unverified against the DNA. TRBV21-1 constitutes a pseudogene. The CDR3 has 14 residues. The CDR3 DNA reads TGTGCCAGCAATCTGACGGGAGGAGCCTACGAGCAGTACTTC. Amino acids: CASNLTGGAYEQYF.

In this sample, this clone turned up once. The rearrangement links TRBV30 to TRBJ1-6; D remains ambiguous. The CDR3 extends over 16 amino acids. The V end was cut by 0 bases, the J end by 3 bases, with 12 bases between. CDR1 and CDR2 from the germline V gene are GTSNPN and SVGIG (reference sequence). This CDR3 is CAWSVIQTIYNSPLHF. The DNA of the CDR3 is TGTGCCTGGAGTGTAATACAGACAATCTATAATTCACCCCTCCACTTT. Combining the CDR3 with reference TRBV30 and TRBJ1-6 gives the whole variable domain SQTIHQWPATLVQPVGSPLSLECTVEGTSNPNLYWYRQAAGRGLQLLFYSVGIGQISSEVPQNLSASRPQDRQFILSSKKLLLSDSGFYLCAWSVIQTIYNSPLHFGNGTRLTVT.

This clone was counted only a few times. The chain carries TRBV5-1 and TRBJ2-1; perhaps D is TRBD1 or TRBD2 (5 bases each). The germline V and J ends were trimmed by 6 bases and 5 bases, with 18 bases remaining between them. The CDR3 consists of 15 residues. Germline CDR1 SGHRS, CDR2 YFSETQ. The CDR3 DNA reads TGCGCCAGCACACGGGACCGTCCTGGCAACAATGAGCAGTTCTTC. Translating it yields CASTRDRPGNNEQFF. The variable domain in full, with the rest retrieved from reference TRBV5-1 and TRBJ2-1, is KAGVTQTPRYLIKTRGQQVTLSCSPISGHRSVSWYQQTPGQGLQFLFEYFSETQRNKGNFPGRFSGRQFSNSRSEMNVSTLELGDSALYLCASTRDRPGNNEQFFGPGTRLTVL.

This chain uses TRBV27 with TRBJ2-7, with 8 bases identical to TRBD1. The CDR3 runs to 16 residues. Germline V gene lookup returns CDR1 MNHEY and CDR2 SMNVEV (reference sequence). The junction had 13 bases not matched to a gene; V was cut back by 6 bases and J by 3 bases. CDR3 loop: CASSRGGQGAIYEQYF. The CDR3 DNA reads as TGTGCCAGCAGCCGAGGTGGTCAGGGGGCTATCTACGAGCAGTACTTC.

The chain links TRBV29-1 to TRBJ1-2, with D uncertain. This CDR3 comprises 12 residues. The germline V gene encodes CDR1 SQVTM and CDR2 ANQGSEA. V was shortened by 3 bases and J by 4 bases, with 9 bases between the two germline ends. As DNA, the CDR3 is TGCAGCGTTGAGGGCAGGATCTATGGCTACACCTTC. Its protein product is CSVEGRIYGYTF.

The chain employs TRBV7-7 and TRBJ1-1; D gene ambiguous. CDR1 is SSHAT and CDR2 is FNYEAQ in the germline V gene (reference sequence). The CDR3 is 15 residues long. Trimming removed 5 bases from V and 0 bases from J, with 13 bases in between. The CDR3: CASSLTTQMNTEAFF. CDR3 sequence (DNA): TGTGCCAGCAGCCTCACGACCCAGATGAACACTGAAGCTTTCTTT.

The chain has TRBV5-6 and TRBJ2-3, with D tentatively TRBD1 (6 bases). Per the germline V gene, CDR1 is SGHDT and CDR2 is YYEEEE. V was clipped by 5 bases and J by 1 base, with 14 bases between them. The CDR3 runs to 15 residues. The CDR3 reads CASRRRGKGTDTQYF. CDR3 DNA: TGTGCCAGCAGGCGCAGGGGAAAGGGCACAGATACGCAGTATTTT.